Shown below are 29 T cell receptor beta chains from a single sample sequenced in a study of blood T cell repertoires in COVID-19. TCRdb keeps only in-frame clones here, not all; method: immunoSEQ multiplex PCR. The table shows under 300,000 clones, with roughly 84% occurring only once. The sample was peripheral blood. These receptors all come from a woman aged 40 to 49 with active or convalescent COVID-19.

This sequence joins TRBV27 and TRBJ2-7; 10 bases are a match to TRBD2. This CDR3 has 19 amino acids. With V trimmed by 5 bases and J by 0 bases, 16 bases remained unmatched. Germline V lookup: CDR1 MNHEY, CDR2 SMNVEV (reference sequence). CDR3 region: CASSPRKGIAGGSSYEQYF. As DNA, the CDR3 is TGTGCCAGCAGTCCTCGGAAGGGGATAGCGGGGGGAAGCTCCTACGAGCAGTACTTC.

The chain recombines TRBV29-1 with TRBJ1-2, with 8 positions matching TRBD1. The V gene end was trimmed by 1 base and the J gene end by 5 bases; junction bases not matched to a gene: 9. Germline lookup yields CDR1 SQVTM and CDR2 ANQGSEA. The CDR3 consists of 15 residues. CDR3 coding DNA: TGCAGCGTTGAAGCGGGACAGGACCTACTTTATGGCTACACCTTC. Its translation is CSVEAGQDLLYGYTF.

The chain combines TRBV29-1 with TRBJ1-1; D not certain. This CDR3 spans 11 amino acids. The germline gives CDR1 SQVTM, CDR2 ANQGSEA. The V end was cut by 7 bases, the J end by 2 bases, with 8 bases between. In nucleotides, the CDR3 is TGCAGCGCCTTTGTTAACACTGAAGCTTTCTTT. Translated, it gives CSAFVNTEAFF. Drawing the rest from reference TRBV29-1 and TRBJ1-1, the complete variable domain is SAVISQKPSRDICQRGTSLTIQCQVDSQVTMMFWYRQQPGQSLTLIATANQGSEATYESGFVIDKFPISRPNLTFSTLTVSNMSPEDSSIYLCSAFVNTEAFFGQGTRLTVV.

The chain links TRBV29-1 to TRBJ2-7; the match to TRBD1 covers 10 bases. Germline loops: CDR1 SQVTM, CDR2 ANQGSEA. CDR3 length: 13 amino acids. V lost 7 bases and J lost 2; bases outside the gene matches: 5. CDR3: CSDRDRGAYEQYF. The CDR3 nucleotides are TGCAGCGACCGGGACAGGGGAGCCTACGAGCAGTACTTC.

This clone is labeled as medium-sized (0.01 to 0.1%). Other DNA variants within this sample encode the same CDR3. The chain combines TRBV5-1 with TRBJ2-1, with TRBD2 matching 11 bases. Germline-derived CDR1 and CDR2 are SGHRS and YFSETQ. The CDR3 length is 14 residues. With 3 bases clipped from V and 4 bases from J, the junction kept 0 bases outside the gene matches. In nucleotides, the CDR3 is TGCGCCAGCAGCTCTAGCGGGGGGTACAATGAGCAGTTCTTC. Its translation: CASSSSGGYNEQFF.

J is TRBJ2-7 and V is TRBV11-2, with a tentative D call TRBD1 (6 bases). Germline-derived CDR1 and CDR2 are SGHAT and FQNNGV. The CDR3 covers 13 residues. Trimming shortened V by 4 bases and J by 1 base, and 8 bases separated the two germline ends. CDR3 bases: TGTGCCAGCAGCTCTGGGACATCCTACGAGCAGTACTTC. Translating gives CASSSGTSYEQYF.

The rearrangement joins TRBV10-2 to TRBJ1-5; possibly TRBD1 for D (5 bases). The CDR3 is 14 residues long. In germline, CDR1 is WSHSY, CDR2 SAAADI. Between the trimmed V and J ends, which lost 0 bases and 4 bases, there was a span of 7 bases. This chain's CDR3 is CASSESTANQPQHF. CDR3 DNA sequence: TGCGCCAGCAGTGAGTCGACAGCTAATCAGCCCCAGCATTTT.

The chain employs TRBV4-1 and TRBJ2-5, with 8 positions matching TRBD1. Germline V lookup: CDR1 MGHRA, CDR2 YSYEKL. The CDR3 spans 15 residues. Trimming removed 2 bases from V and 4 bases from J; junction bases left unmatched: 6. CDR3 amino acids: CASSQPGQGGETQYF. In DNA, the CDR3 is TGCGCCAGCAGCCAACCCGGACAGGGCGGAGAGACCCAGTACTTC.

The chain employs TRBV7-6 and TRBJ1-4, with D perhaps matching TRBD1 (5 bases). V shed 0 bases and J shed 0 bases, with 8 bases lying between them. Germline-derived CDR1 and CDR2 are SGHVS and FNYEAQ. The CDR3 loop spans 16 amino acids. The CDR3: CASSLAGLATNEKLFF. In DNA form, the CDR3 reads TGTGCCAGCAGCTTAGCGGGGCTGGCAACTAATGAAAAACTGTTTTTT.

V gene TRBV9 combines with J gene TRBJ1-1; possibly TRBD1 for D (6 bases). The V gene's germline CDR1 is SGDLS and CDR2 YYNGEE. CDR3 length equals 13 residues. Trimming pared 7 bases from V and 1 base from J, leaving 11 bases between. This CDR3 reads CASGLGANTEAFF. The CDR3 region has the DNA TGTGCCAGCGGCCTGGGGGCGAACACTGAAGCTTTCTTT.

This rearrangement joins TRBV9 to TRBJ2-1; 9 bases are shared with TRBD1. The CDR3 extends over 15 amino acids. Germline V gene sequence: CDR1 SGDLS, CDR2 YYNGEE. V lost 0 bases to trimming and J lost 7 bases; unmatched junction nucleotides: 5. This CDR3 reads CASSVDGTGWNEQFF. The CDR3 region has the DNA TGTGCCAGCAGCGTAGATGGGACAGGGTGGAATGAGCAGTTCTTC. Combining the CDR3 with reference TRBV9 and TRBJ2-1 gives the whole variable domain DSGVTQTPKHLITATGQRVTLRCSPRSGDLSVYWYQQSLDQGLQFLIQYYNGEERAKGNILERFSAQQFPDLHSELNLSSLELGDSALYFCASSVDGTGWNEQFFGPGTRLTVL.

The gene calls are TRBV6-5 and TRBJ2-1; TRBD2 matches at 16 bases. After removal of 4 bases from V and 7 bases from J, the junction contained 4 bases not matched to a gene. Germline CDR1 and CDR2: MNHEY and SVGAGI. This CDR3 is 16 amino acids long. CDR3 DNA: TGTGCCAGCAGTTCCGGGACTAGCGGGGGGGTGAATGAGCAGTTCTTC. It specifies CASSSGTSGGVNEQFF.

The chain joins TRBV7-2 to TRBJ2-3; possible D gene TRBD2, 6 bases. The V and J ends lost 1 base and 1 base respectively, with 15 bases between them. Germline V CDR1 and CDR2: SGHTA, FQGNSA. The CDR3 length is 17 residues. The CDR3 loop is CASSLVGTSSGTDTQYF. The DNA for the CDR3 is TGTGCCAGCAGCTTAGTTGGTACTAGCTCGGGCACAGATACGCAGTATTTT.

The V and J genes are TRBV9 and TRBJ2-3, with 9 bases lining up with TRBD2. The trim removed 0 bases at V and 1 base at J, leaving 3 bases unmatched. Germline lookup yields CDR1 SGDLS and CDR2 YYNGEE. The CDR3 extends over 16 amino acids. This chain's CDR3 is CASSVGSSGGTDTQYF. In DNA form, the CDR3 reads TGTGCCAGCAGCGTAGGATCTAGCGGGGGCACAGATACGCAGTATTTT.

V usage is TRBV5-1 and J usage is TRBJ2-5; 9 bases align to TRBD1. V gave up 4 bases and J gave up 6 bases; unmatched junction bases: 4. The CDR3 has 13 amino acids. CDR1 is SGHRS, CDR2 YFSETQ, per germline. The CDR3, as DNA: TGCGCCAGCAGCGGGACAGGGTTGCAGACCCAGTACTTC. It translates to CASSGTGLQTQYF.

This chain links TRBV30 with TRBJ1-2; TRBD1 is a possible D gene (5 bases). CDR1 GTSNPN and CDR2 SVGIG come from the germline V gene (reference sequence). This CDR3 is built from 13 residues. V was clipped by 1 base and J by 6 bases, with 12 bases between them. CDR3 coding DNA: TGTGCCTGGAGTGCAGGGTCTGGCGATGGCTACACCTTC. Translated: CAWSAGSGDGYTF.

This clone was detected only once. CDR3 loop: CASSLGGQSNYGYTF. CDR3 DNA: TGTGCCAGCAGCCTGGGGGGGCAGTCTAACTATGGCTACACCTTC. This chain connects TRBV28 to TRBJ1-2, with a tentative D call TRBD1 (6 bases). Germline V lookup: CDR1 MDHEN, CDR2 SYDVKM. The V and J ends lost 6 bases and 0 bases respectively, with 14 bases between them. This CDR3 is built from 15 residues.

The chain recombines TRBV10-1 with TRBJ1-1; D is unresolved. This CDR3 is 16 amino acids long. Germline V gene sequence: CDR1 WNHNN, CDR2 SYGVQD (reference sequence). With 0 bases removed from V and 1 base from J, the gap between germline ends came to 12 bases. The CDR3 DNA sequence: TGCGCCAGCAGTGAGTCGGTCGGTTCTAAGAACACTGAAGCTTTCTTT. This codes for CASSESVGSKNTEAFF.

The rearrangement links TRBV7-9 to TRBJ2-5; TRBD1 agrees at 10 bases. Germline CDR1 SEHNR, CDR2 FQNEAQ (reference sequence). Losses at the gene ends were 11 bases for V and 4 bases for J; bases not matched to a gene: 7. The CDR3 spans 13 residues. CDR3 in amino acids: CAGQDRGGETQYF. The CDR3 bases are TGTGCCGGACAGGACAGGGGGGGAGAGACCCAGTACTTC.

V and J are TRBV19 and TRBJ1-3; D is uncertain. Trimming left V 3 bases short and J 0 bases short, with 9 bases between. Germline V CDR1 and CDR2: LNHDA, SQIVND (reference sequence). This CDR3 region has 15 residues. The CDR3 nucleotides read TGTGCCAGTAGTATCGCGCAGGTCTCTGGAAACACCATATATTTT. It encodes CASSIAQVSGNTIYF. The variable domain in full, completed from reference TRBV19 and TRBJ1-3, reads DGGITQSPKYLFRKEGQNVTLSCEQNLNHDAMYWYRQDPGQGLRLIYYSQIVNDFQKGDIAEGYSVSREKKESFPLTVTSAQKNPTAFYLCASSIAQVSGNTIYFGEGSWLTVV.

This chain connects TRBV5-1 to TRBJ1-1; TRBD1 is a possible D gene (6 bases). V was trimmed by 4 bases and J by 3 bases, leaving 13 bases between them. Germline V gene data show CDR1 as SGHRS and CDR2 as YFSETQ. The CDR3 consists of 14 residues. CDR3 nucleotide sequence: TGCGCCAGCAGCACCACAGGGACCCACACTGAAGCTTTCTTT. It specifies CASSTTGTHTEAFF.

This chain joins TRBV6-5 and TRBJ2-2, with D tentatively TRBD2 (6 bases). The CDR3 loop spans 15 amino acids. The V end was cut by 5 bases, the J end by 0 bases, with 10 bases between. In germline, CDR1 is MNHEY, CDR2 SVGAGI. DNA of the CDR3: TGTGCCAGCAGTCTTCCGGGAGCGAACACCGGGGAGCTGTTTTTT. This gives the protein CASSLPGANTGELFF.

The V and J genes are TRBV2 and TRBJ1-1; a possible D gene is TRBD1 (5 bases). Germline CDR1 SNHLY, CDR2 FYNNEI. The length of the CDR3 is 13 residues. Trimming took off 6 bases at V and 2 bases at J, with 10 bases between the two ends. The CDR3 DNA is TGTGCCAGCAGAGGGGATCTAAACACTGAAGCTTTCTTT. This encodes CASRGDLNTEAFF.

This chain links TRBV28 with TRBJ2-1, with TRBD1 identical over 10 bases. With V trimmed by 6 bases and J by 8 bases, 13 bases remained unmatched. The length of the CDR3 is 16 residues. The germline V gene encodes CDR1 MDHEN and CDR2 SYDVKM. CDR3 residues: CASSRPGTGVGHEQFF. The CDR3 nucleotides read TGTGCCAGCAGCCGCCCCGGGACAGGGGTAGGGCATGAGCAGTTCTTC.

This clone was seen just once. The chain combines TRBV19 with TRBJ2-3; the D gene is possibly TRBD2 (6 bases). The germline CDR1 and CDR2 sequences are LNHDA and SQIVND (reference sequence). The CDR3 has 14 residues. V dropped 7 bases and J dropped 4 bases, with 15 bases sitting between them. CDR3 DNA sequence: TGTGCCAGTAAGTGGAGGGATCTGGCAGATACGCAGTATTTT. This sequence encodes CASKWRDLADTQYF.

The chain has TRBV4-2 and TRBJ2-7; TRBD1 aligns across 7 bases. This CDR3 has 14 amino acids. V was pared by 5 bases and J by 5 bases, with 9 bases of the junction left unmatched. The germline V gene encodes CDR1 LGHNA and CDR2 YNFKEQ. CDR3 protein: CASSGTASRNEQYF. The CDR3 region has the DNA TGTGCCAGCAGCGGGACAGCGAGTCGGAACGAGCAGTACTTC.

J is TRBJ2-2 and V is TRBV12-3 or TRBV12-4; D unresolved. V was trimmed by 2 bases and J by 6 bases, leaving 4 bases between them. The CDR3 has 12 residues. CDR3 in DNA: TGTGCCAGCAGTTTACTTCCCGGGGAGCTGTTTTTT. Encoded protein: CASSLLPGELFF.

The chain uses TRBV30 and TRBJ2-5; no definite D call. V lost 1 base, J lost 0 bases, and 9 bases lay in between. The CDR3 length is 14 residues. Looked up from germline, CDR1 is GTSNPN and CDR2 is SVGIG (reference sequence). As DNA, the CDR3 is TGTGCCTGGAGTGCCGGTACTAACCAAGAGACCCAGTACTTC. This codes for CAWSAGTNQETQYF.

As for this clone: This specimen includes other DNA sequences encoding the same CDR3. CDR3: CASSLGRAGNTIYF. The CDR3 nucleotides read TGTGCCAGCAGCCTGGGGAGGGCTGGAAACACCATATATTTT. This chain connects TRBV27 to TRBJ1-3; no reliable D call. Germline V gene data show CDR1 as MNHEY and CDR2 as SMNVEV (reference sequence). V was pared by 6 bases and J by 2 bases, with 11 bases between. This CDR3 has 14 residues.